The 3 T cell receptor beta chains below were found in one sample sequenced in a study of molecular identifiers for immune sequencing clone quantification. Each CDR3 protein is one row after TCRdb ran MiXCR on the PCR reads. The sample has some 320,000 distinct CDR3 sequences, about 20% seen once. Source material: naive CD8+ T cells from blood, with Jurkat cell RNA spiked in. Noted subset: FACS-sorted CD8+CD4-CCR7+CD45RA+ naive T cells. The receptors come from a human donor in good health. Some libraries in this study had Jurkat cell RNA spiked in.

In the case of this clonotype: A much larger clone is a single base away; this may be a read error. This chain uses TRBV20-1 with TRBJ2-1; D is unclear. The CDR3 runs 13 residues. Germline-derived CDR1 and CDR2 are DFQATT and SNEGSKA (reference sequence). CDR3 coding DNA: TGCAGTGCGCAGACGACCTCCTACGATGAGCAGTTCTTC. Translation gives CSAQTTSYDEQFF.

This clonotype was detected many times. The V and J genes are TRBV29-1 and TRBJ2-1; 9 bases agree with TRBD2. CDR3 size: 14 residues. CDR1 is SQVTM and CDR2 is ANQGSEA in the germline V gene. V was clipped by 7 bases and J by 5 bases; unmatched bases: 9. The CDR3 spells CSGSLAGVNNEQFF. CDR3 DNA sequence: TGCAGCGGTTCCTTAGCGGGAGTGAACAATGAGCAGTTCTTC.

This clonotype was observed a single time. This may arise from a read error, as a much more abundant clone is one base away. The chain joins TRBV2 to TRBJ2-3; 8 bases fit TRBD2. Germline V CDR1 and CDR2: SNHLY, FYNNEI. The CDR3 covers 14 residues. V was pared by 7 bases and J by 1 base, with 4 bases of the junction left unmatched. CDR3 sequence (DNA): TGTGCCAGCACCGGACTAGCTGGCACAGATACGCAGTATTTT. It translates to CASTGLAGTDTQYF.